This T cell receptor beta chain was recovered during a study of blood T cell repertoires in COVID-19 (TCRdb year 2020). About the full investigation: Samples covering the acute and convalescent phases of COVID-19 were provided by collaborators in the United States, Italy and Spain. Nearly every sample came with metadata listing a de-identified subject ID, COVID-19 status, age in years and sex. Deeply sampled blood TCRbeta repertoires from subjects exposed to, actively infected with, or recovered from COVID-19 were included in the dataset. The repertoires were released in a freely available public database intended as a resource for research on the immune response to SARS-CoV-2. The material from the prospective study consisted of cDNA or gDNA derived from T cells, B-cell-depleted T cells, or PBMCs. Samples were obtained from the ongoing ImmuneRACE study (first 160 participants) and from 1,254 subjects provided by 6 global collaborators. Where available, HLA class I and class II types were taken from metadata supplied by the sample provider and were not determined by assay-based typing.

In the prospective study, participants were 18 to 89 years old, resided in about two dozen geographic areas of the United States, and were enrolled through a virtual design. In the prospective study, cohorts were assigned on the basis of participant-reported clinical history obtained from a screening survey and a study questionnaire. Recovered participants in ImmuneRACE Cohort 3 were defined by two consecutive negative NP/OP PCR tests, clearance by a healthcare professional, or resolution of symptoms. In the prospective study, mobile phlebotomists collected whole blood, serum and a nasopharyngeal or oropharyngeal swab from each participant. Over a roughly 2-month period, participants in the prospective study had the option of providing additional blood draws and questionnaires. Before DNA extraction, prospective study blood samples were shipped either frozen or at room temperature. V drops 3 bases and J drops 0 bases, leaving 11 bases in between. The cysteine opens and the phenylalanine closes a CDR3 of 15 amino acids. The read is trimmed to its CDR3 DNA, 45 bases read in frame from base 1. CDR1 is given as WSHSY and CDR2 as SAAADI, both from the germline V gene.

On the study overall, not on this receptor specifically: The amount of clinical and demographic metadata varied by source and participant and was provided uncurated.

On this clone: The clone's antigen remains unknown. No base qualities exist here, and no much larger clone lies one base off it.

The immunoSEQ Assay, a bias-controlled multiplex PCR, was used to amplify TCRbeta CDR3 regions from genomic DNA. The study's own analysis went as follows. The number of nucleated cells in each sample was estimated by amplification of reference gene primers within the assay. To quantify the absolute abundance of each unique TCRbeta CDR3 rearrangement, sequence reads were collapsed and filtered. For each sample, productive Simpson clonality was calculated as the square root of Simpson's diversity index across productive rearrangements. TCRdb retrieved this table from immuneACCESS and kept in-frame rearrangements only. Not all clones are present; in checked studies, unresolved V genes account for under half, and no reason is known for the remainder. The DNA was the basis for D and trimming; V, J and clone size are from that table. The sample data list about 440,000 clones, and about 92% of these were observed just once. 0.55% to 0.75% of the sample is held by the ten biggest clonotypes.

The chain is made from TRBV10-2 and TRBJ1-1, with no D gene named confidently. This sequence originates from a man between 18 and 29 years old who had recovered from COVID-19. The specimen was PBMCs or T cells enriched from blood (not recorded which). CDR3 region: CASSDTVRLNTEAFF. The nucleotide sequence is TGCGCCAGCAGTGACACCGTCAGGCTGAACACTGAAGCTTTCTTT.